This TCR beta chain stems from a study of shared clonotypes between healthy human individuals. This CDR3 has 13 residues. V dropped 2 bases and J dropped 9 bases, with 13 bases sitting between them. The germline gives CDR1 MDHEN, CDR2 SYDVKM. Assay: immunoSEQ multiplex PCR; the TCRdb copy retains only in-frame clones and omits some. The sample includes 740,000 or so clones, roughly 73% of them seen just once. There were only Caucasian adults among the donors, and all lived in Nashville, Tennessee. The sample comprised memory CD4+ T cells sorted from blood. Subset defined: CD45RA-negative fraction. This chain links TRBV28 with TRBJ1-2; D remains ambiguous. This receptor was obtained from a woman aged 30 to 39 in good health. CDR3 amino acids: CASSLNSPGSYTF. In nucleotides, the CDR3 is TGTGCCAGCAGTTTAAATTCCCCGGGGAGCTACACCTTC.